This T cell receptor (beta chain) was captured in a study of cytomegalovirus exposure and HLA in healthy donors. Whereas donors were nominally healthy upon sampling, unrecorded immune exposures were probable. This clone has ten or more counts. The target antigen is unknown. Whole-study findings and limits: A few CMV-associated chains were confirmed in vitro to be specific for CMV antigens. As a later analysis revealed, most CMV-associated TCR beta chains appeared HLA-restricted.

This CDR3 comprises 15 residues. From germline, CDR1 is MNHEY and CDR2 SMNVEV (reference sequence). V was cut by 3 bases and J by 8 bases, with 16 bases left in between. PCR involved 60 Vbeta and 13 Jbeta primers. Method: immunoSEQ multiplex PCR; TCRdb's copy keeps in-frame clones and lacks some. The sample includes 70,000 to 75,000 clones, around 72% of them seen just once. The specimen sequenced was PBMCs. The origin of this receptor is a woman aged 40 to 50 in good health and CMV-seropositive. The J gene is TRBJ1-4, the V gene TRBV27; D is perhaps TRBD1 (6 bases). CDR3 protein: CASSLFRGSEEKLFF. In DNA form, the CDR3 reads TGTGCCAGCAGTTTGTTCAGGGGTTCCGAGGAAAAACTGTTTTTT.